What follows describes a single TCR beta chain. Its antigen is as yet unknown. This record comes from a study of T-cell reconstitution after alpha-beta-depleted transplantation in children. Unique molecular identifiers were incorporated when the TCRbeta library was constructed. TCRdb independently ran MiXCR on the PCR reads; one entry per CDR3 protein. The repertoire holds fewer than 1 million distinct CDR3 sequences, with roughly 16% as singletons. The V end lost 4 bases, the J end lost 12 bases, and 17 bases lay between the germline ends. Germline lookup yields CDR1 MRHNA and CDR2 SNTAGT. This CDR3 is 13 amino acids long. Notes on the study in general: Day-60 TCRbeta diversity that was high in some patients was derived from surviving recipient T cells and thymic progenitors. Several hundred expanded graft clones reportedly were the source of alpha-beta T cells about two months after transplant. After one year, T-cell counts and TCRbeta diversity mostly came from new T cells.

Sequencing used PBMCs, mostly from graft donor cells, obtained 360 days after TCRalphabeta/CD19-depleted stem cell transplant. This TCR came from a male patient aged 10 to 17 who had a stem cell transplant for acute lymphoblastic leukemia, so the T cells may come from the graft donor. The chain is built from TRBV6-4 and TRBJ2-3; TRBD1 might be the D (6 bases). The CDR3 sequence is CASSAEPPGHQYF. DNA for the CDR3: TGTGCCAGCAGTGCCGAGCCCCCGGGACATCAGTATTTT.